This is a list of T cell receptor beta chains from one sample in a study of blood T cell repertoires in COVID-19. Data came from immunoSEQ multiplex PCR; TCRdb stores just in-frame clones and leaves some out. The table records around 320,000 clones, around 87% of them present only once. The specimen sequenced was peripheral blood. Receptors were obtained from a man aged 18 to 29 with active or convalescent COVID-19. The CDR3 runs from the conserved cysteine through the conserved F or W. D genes are given only for firm matches. The size of a clone is reported for some rows only, either as once, few or many, or as a class for expanded clones.

V gene: TRBV4-1
CDR3 length: 13
clone size: NA
J gene: TRBJ1-2
D gene: NA
CDR3 protein: CASSQTRGTGYTF
CDR3 DNA: TGCGCCAGCAGCCAAACCCGGGGGACCGGCTACACCTTC

V gene: TRBV6-2/TRBV6-3
CDR3 length: 14
clone size: NA
J gene: TRBJ1-2
D gene: NA
CDR3 protein: CASSYSVQGLGYTF
CDR3 DNA: TGTGCCAGCAGTTACTCCGTCCAGGGACTAGGCTACACCTTC

V gene: TRBV6-4
CDR3 length: 14
clone size: NA
J gene: TRBJ2-2
D gene: NA
CDR3 protein: CASSGGRDTGELFF
CDR3 DNA: TGTGCCAGCAGTGGCGGCAGGGACACCGGGGAGCTGTTTTTT

V gene: TRBV5-5
CDR3 length: 13
clone size: NA
J gene: TRBJ2-1
D gene: NA
CDR3 protein: CASSARGYNEQFF
CDR3 DNA: TGTGCCAGCAGTGCCAGGGGATACAATGAGCAGTTCTTC

V gene: TRBV7-8
CDR3 length: 16
clone size: NA
J gene: TRBJ1-1
D gene: TRBD1
CDR3 protein: CASSPGQGLSSTEAFF
CDR3 DNA: TGTGCCAGCAGCCCCGGACAGGGCCTGTCGTCCACTGAAGCTTTCTTT

V gene: TRBV5-1
CDR3 length: 15
clone size: NA
J gene: TRBJ2-7
D gene: TRBD2
CDR3 protein: CASSLYLAGGYEQYF
CDR3 DNA: TGCGCCAGCAGCTTGTATCTAGCGGGCGGCTACGAGCAGTACTTC

V gene: TRBV6-1
CDR3 length: 13
clone size: NA
J gene: TRBJ2-1
D gene: NA
CDR3 protein: CASIGGSWNEQFF
CDR3 DNA: TGTGCCAGCATCGGAGGTAGCTGGAATGAGCAGTTCTTC

V gene: TRBV5-1
CDR3 length: 14
clone size: NA
J gene: TRBJ2-7
D gene: TRBD1
CDR3 protein: CASSLAQGAYEQYF
CDR3 DNA: TGCGCCAGCAGCTTGGCACAGGGGGCCTACGAGCAGTACTTC

V gene: TRBV27
CDR3 length: 14
clone size: NA
J gene: TRBJ1-5
D gene: NA
CDR3 protein: CASSLQVNNQPQHF
CDR3 DNA: TGTGCCAGCAGTTTACAGGTAAACAATCAGCCCCAGCATTTT

V gene: TRBV5-1
CDR3 length: 16
clone size: few
J gene: TRBJ1-1
D gene: TRBD1
CDR3 protein: CASSSETGELNTEAFF
CDR3 DNA: TGCGCCAGCAGCTCGGAGACAGGGGAATTGAACACTGAAGCTTTCTTT

V gene: TRBV19
CDR3 length: 13
clone size: few
J gene: TRBJ1-1
D gene: NA
CDR3 protein: CASSPTENTEAFF
CDR3 DNA: TGTGCCAGTAGTCCCACAGAGAACACTGAAGCTTTCTTT

V gene: TRBV4-3
CDR3 length: 19
clone size: NA
J gene: TRBJ1-3
D gene: TRBD1
CDR3 protein: CASSQETAPQTGRRNTIYF
CDR3 DNA: TGCGCCAGCAGCCAAGAAACGGCCCCGCAGACAGGGAGGAGAAACACCATATATTTT

V gene: TRBV5-1
CDR3 length: 17
clone size: once
J gene: TRBJ2-7
D gene: TRBD2
CDR3 protein: CASSPRGTSGRPYEQYF
CDR3 DNA: TGCGCCAGCAGCCCTCGAGGGACTAGCGGGAGACCATACGAGCAGTACTTC

V gene: TRBV29-1
CDR3 length: 14
clone size: NA
J gene: TRBJ1-1
D gene: NA
CDR3 protein: CSVEDLPLRTEAFF
CDR3 DNA: TGCAGCGTTGAAGATCTCCCCCTCAGAACTGAAGCTTTCTTT

V gene: TRBV19
CDR3 length: 13
clone size: NA
J gene: TRBJ1-2
D gene: NA
CDR3 protein: CASTQGVNYGYTF
CDR3 DNA: TGTGCCAGTACACAGGGAGTTAACTATGGCTACACCTTC

V gene: TRBV19
CDR3 length: 15
clone size: NA
J gene: TRBJ1-1
D gene: TRBD1
CDR3 protein: CATCETGMGDTEAFF
CDR3 DNA: TGTGCCACGTGCGAGACAGGGATGGGGGACACTGAAGCTTTCTTT

V gene: TRBV7-3
CDR3 length: 14
clone size: NA
J gene: TRBJ1-1
D gene: NA
CDR3 protein: CASSLNPGNTEAFF
CDR3 DNA: TGTGCCAGCAGCTTAAATCCGGGGAACACTGAAGCTTTCTTT

V gene: TRBV11-2
CDR3 length: 17
clone size: NA
J gene: TRBJ2-4
D gene: TRBD2
CDR3 protein: CASSLEGPGGAKNIQYF
CDR3 DNA: TGTGCCAGCAGCTTAGAAGGCCCGGGGGGAGCCAAAAACATTCAGTACTTC

V gene: TRBV7-2
CDR3 length: 14
clone size: NA
J gene: TRBJ1-5
D gene: TRBD1
CDR3 protein: CASGGQGSSQPQHF
CDR3 DNA: TGTGCCTCAGGGGGACAGGGGTCGAGTCAGCCCCAGCATTTT

V gene: TRBV27
CDR3 length: 16
clone size: once
J gene: TRBJ1-4
D gene: NA
CDR3 protein: CASSLALGAVNEKLFF
CDR3 DNA: TGTGCCAGCAGTTTAGCTTTGGGGGCAGTTAATGAAAAACTGTTTTTT

V gene: TRBV14
CDR3 length: 17
clone size: NA
J gene: TRBJ2-4
D gene: TRBD2
CDR3 protein: CASSQEGRGRAKNIQYF
CDR3 DNA: TGTGCCAGCAGCCAAGAAGGGAGGGGTAGAGCCAAAAACATTCAGTACTTC

V gene: TRBV5-8
CDR3 length: 15
clone size: NA
J gene: TRBJ2-3
D gene: NA
CDR3 protein: CASSSTPGSTDTQYF
CDR3 DNA: TGTGCCAGCAGCTCGACCCCGGGGAGCACAGATACGCAGTATTTT

V gene: TRBV5-4
CDR3 length: 16
clone size: NA
J gene: TRBJ1-2
D gene: NA
CDR3 protein: CASSRTQHRERYGYTF
CDR3 DNA: TGTGCCAGCAGCCGGACTCAGCACAGGGAACGGTATGGCTACACCTTC

V gene: TRBV21-1
CDR3 length: 14
clone size: once
J gene: TRBJ1-2
D gene: NA
CDR3 protein: CASRNPGRNYGYTF
CDR3 DNA: TGTGCCAGCAGGAACCCGGGAAGGAACTATGGCTACACCTTC

V gene: TRBV27
CDR3 length: 13
clone size: NA
J gene: TRBJ1-1
D gene: NA
CDR3 protein: CASTGNLNTEAFF
CDR3 DNA: TGTGCCAGCACAGGGAACCTGAACACTGAAGCTTTCTTT

V gene: TRBV5-1
CDR3 length: 12
clone size: NA
J gene: TRBJ2-1
D gene: NA
CDR3 protein: CASSLPWHEQFF
CDR3 DNA: TGCGCCAGCAGCCTTCCCTGGCATGAGCAGTTCTTC

V gene: TRBV19
CDR3 length: 16
clone size: NA
J gene: TRBJ2-1
D gene: TRBD2
CDR3 protein: CASSIRLAGGYNEQFF
CDR3 DNA: TGTGCCAGTAGTATAAGGCTAGCGGGGGGATACAATGAGCAGTTCTTC

V gene: TRBV3-1/TRBV3-2
CDR3 length: 14
clone size: NA
J gene: TRBJ1-6
D gene: NA
CDR3 protein: CASSERYDNSPLHF
CDR3 DNA: TGTGCCAGCAGCGAGAGATACGATAATTCACCCCTCCACTTT

V gene: TRBV27
CDR3 length: 14
clone size: NA
J gene: TRBJ2-7
D gene: TRBD2
CDR3 protein: CASGPSGSSYEQYF
CDR3 DNA: TGTGCCAGCGGACCTAGCGGGAGCTCCTACGAGCAGTACTTC

V gene: TRBV6-1
CDR3 length: 17
clone size: NA
J gene: TRBJ2-7
D gene: TRBD1
CDR3 protein: CASSEDQGAFSSYEQYF
CDR3 DNA: TGTGCCAGCAGTGAAGACCAGGGGGCTTTCAGCTCCTACGAGCAGTACTTC

V gene: TRBV28
CDR3 length: 15
clone size: NA
J gene: TRBJ1-5
D gene: TRBD1
CDR3 protein: CASSFRQGGNQPQHF
CDR3 DNA: TGTGCCAGCAGTTTCAGACAGGGGGGCAATCAGCCCCAGCATTTT